The T cell receptor (beta chain) described here comes from a study of blood T cells in healthy people across ages. CDR3 size: 15 residues. Germline lookup yields CDR1 MDHEN and CDR2 SYDVKM. Trimming pared 3 bases from V and 0 bases from J, leaving 9 bases between. Through a sample-barcoded 5' primer and a J-beta primer mix, a second PCR was run for roughly 6 to 12 cycles. MiXCR, applied by TCRdb to the 5' RACE reads, yields one record per CDR3 protein. Of fewer than 1,200,000 distinct CDR3 sequences listed, roughly a quarter are singletons. In this sample, this clonotype turned up a few times. The antigen is not known. Broader study findings: Per million T cells, TCR beta diversity dropped about linearly as age rose.

The authors drew about 9.9 milliliters of peripheral blood from each donor. Another study also made use of these data, one on T cells of mothers and their children. That paper notes: Both sample barcodes and 2-4 random nucleotides came from the M1S primer of the second PCR.

The source material was blood. This TCR was recovered from a girl aged 2-10 years in good health. This chain joins TRBV28 and TRBJ2-1; D not resolved. CDR3 sequence (DNA): TGTGCCAGCAGTTTTCGGATAAGCTCCTACAATGAGCAGTTCTTC. Its protein is CASSFRISSYNEQFF.